Listed below are T cell receptor beta chains from one sample, sequenced in a study of siplizumab effects on memory and regulatory T cells. Sequencing was performed with immunoSEQ multiplex PCR; in TCRdb, only in-frame clones are kept and a portion is missing. Of 100,000 or so clones listed, about 90% are singletons. The sequenced sample consisted of CD4+ T cells sorted from blood. Every receptor here comes from a human donor in good health. Some clones in this sample may be carry-over from other donors' samples. Both conserved end residues are part of each CDR3. A D gene is named only where the DNA matches it firmly. Clone size is not always given. Where it is, it says once, few, many or a class for expanded clones.

- | TRBJ2-5 | TRBV2 | - | 13 | TGTGCCAGCACAGGGGTTACCAAAGAGACCCAGTACTTC | CASTGVTKETQYF
- | TRBJ2-7 | TRBV6-6 | - | 14 | TGTGCCAGCCGGAAGCCGGGACTGGACTACGAGCAGTACTTC | CASRKPGLDYEQYF
- | TRBJ2-3 | TRBV15 | TRBD1 | 14 | TGTGCCACCAGCAGACTAACAGGGGCAGATACGCAGTATTTT | CATSRLTGADTQYF
- | TRBJ2-7 | TRBV5-1 | - | 14 | TGCGCCAGCAGCTTGAGTGCCCCCTCCTACGAGCAGTACTTC | CASSLSAPSYEQYF
once | TRBJ1-1 | TRBV7-2 | - | 14 | TGTGCCAGCAGCTTCCGAGGTGATCGAACTGAAGCTTTCTTT | CASSFRGDRTEAFF
- | TRBJ2-3 | TRBV5-1 | - | 14 | TGCGCCAGCAGCTTGGAGTTCGGGGGGCGAACGCAGTATTTT | CASSLEFGGRTQYF
- | TRBJ1-2 | TRBV4-2 | - | 16 | TGTGCCAGCAGCCAAGATGAGGGGCCAGGTCCCTATGGCTACACCTTC | CASSQDEGPGPYGYTF
- | TRBJ1-2 | TRBV15 | - | 13 | TGTGCCACCAGCCCCCCAGGAGTTGGGGGCTACACCTTC | CATSPPGVGGYTF
- | TRBJ1-4 | TRBV5-4 | - | 14 | TGTGCCAGCAGCTTGGAGGGGCCTAATGAAAAACTGTTTTTT | CASSLEGPNEKLFF
- | TRBJ2-3 | TRBV5-1 | TRBD2 | 18 | TGCGCCAGCAGCTTGGGAGCTAGCGGGAGCCCCATCACAGATACGCAGTATTTT | CASSLGASGSPITDTQYF
- | TRBJ1-2 | TRBV5-1 | - | 17 | TGCGCCAGCAGCTTAAAACCCGGTGGCAGCAACTACTATGGCTACACCTTC | CASSLKPGGSNYYGYTF
- | TRBJ1-4 | TRBV6-4 | - | 18 | TGTGCCAGCAGTCGATCTGGACGCCAAGGTAGGCGTTCGGGAAAACTGTTTTTT | CASSRSGRQGRRSGKLFF
- | TRBJ1-5 | TRBV30 | - | 13 | TGTGCCTGGAGTGTAGGTAGCAATCAGCCCCAGCATTTT | CAWSVGSNQPQHF
- | TRBJ2-4 | TRBV5-7 | - | 17 | TGTGCCAGCAGCGCAGACCGGGCCGCCAGTAGCAAAAACATTCAGTACTTC | CASSADRAASSKNIQYF
- | TRBJ1-6 | TRBV5-1 | - | 15 | TGCGCCAGCAGCCCGGGGACGGCTTATAATTCACCCCTCCACTTT | CASSPGTAYNSPLHF
- | TRBJ1-5 | TRBV27 | - | 14 | TGTGCCAGCAGTCGTCGAGCGGACAATCAGCCCCAGCATTTT | CASSRRADNQPQHF
- | TRBJ2-5 | TRBV5-1 | TRBD1 | 13 | TGCGCCAGTGGACAGGGGGCAAGAGAGACCCAGTACTTC | CASGQGARETQYF
- | TRBJ1-1 | TRBV5-1 | - | 13 | TGCGCCAGCAGCTCATTACTAAACACTGAAGCTTTCTTT | CASSSLLNTEAFF
once | TRBJ2-5 | TRBV15 | - | 16 | TGTGCCACCAGCAGAGCCCAGGGGCCTGGACAAGAGACCCAGTACTTC | CATSRAQGPGQETQYF
once | TRBJ2-2 | TRBV28 | TRBD2 | 17 | TGTGCCAGCACCTCTTCGGGGAGGGGTTGGCGCACCGGGGAGCTGTTTTTT | CASTSSGRGWRTGELFF
- | TRBJ1-4 | TRBV5-1 | - | 14 | TGCGCCAGCAGCCCTTGGACGGAAAATGAAAAACTGTTTTTT | CASSPWTENEKLFF
- | TRBJ2-1 | TRBV14 | - | 16 | TGTGCCAGCAGCCCGAGGGCGGCTACCTCCTACAATGAGCAGTTCTTC | CASSPRAATSYNEQFF
- | TRBJ2-1 | TRBV6-5 | TRBD2 | 14 | TGTGCCAGCAGATTAGCGGGAGAGTACACTGAGCAGTTCTTC | CASRLAGEYTEQFF
- | TRBJ1-1 | TRBV5-4 | - | 12 | TGTGCCAGCAGCTTTGAGCTCACTGAAGCTTTCTTT | CASSFELTEAFF
- | TRBJ2-5 | TRBV7-8 | - | 13 | TGTGCCAGCAGCCCAACGGCGGGGGAGACCCAGTACTTC | CASSPTAGETQYF
- | TRBJ1-5 | TRBV19 | - | 16 | TGTGCCAGTAGTATTGATATAAGGAATAGCAATCAGCCCCAGCATTTT | CASSIDIRNSNQPQHF
- | TRBJ1-1 | TRBV11-2 | - | 15 | TGTGCCAGCAGCACAGGCGGGGTTGGGGCGACTGAAGCTTTCTTT | CASSTGGVGATEAFF